The 25 T cell receptor beta chains below all came from one sample that was sequenced in a study of glioma-infiltrating T cells. TCR alpha and beta CDR3 regions were amplified from RNA using iRepertoire nested multiplex PCR. In TCRdb, the multiplex PCR reads were re-called with MiXCR into one record per CDR3 protein. The data contain around 170,000 distinct CDR3 sequences, about 47% of them singletons. The sample consisted of glioma tissue, nonneoplastic brain tissue, or PBMCs (not recorded which). The receptors originated from a human donor with low-grade glioma or glioblastoma, undergoing nonglioma brain surgery, or in good health (not recorded which).

The chain recombines TRBV24-1 with TRBJ2-3; D might be TRBD2 (5 bases). This CDR3 contains 17 residues. V was shortened by 2 bases and J by 0 bases, with 14 bases between the two germline ends. Germline CDR1 is KGHDR and CDR2 is SFDVKD. As DNA, the CDR3 is TGTGCCACCAGTGATTCCGGGCGGGCGGCGAGCACAGATACGCAGTATTTT. Amino acids: CATSDSGRAASTDTQYF.

In regard to this clonotype: This may come from a read error, since a much larger clone is one base off. The chain carries TRBV28 and TRBJ2-3; possibly TRBD1 for D (5 bases). The CDR3 consists of 12 residues. The germline V gene encodes CDR1 MDHEN and CDR2 SYDVKM. The CDR3 region has the DNA TGTGCCAGCAGTTCGCTAGGGGATAAGCAGTATTTT. This gives the protein CASSSLGDKQYF.

The chain is built from TRBV19 and TRBJ2-1, with TRBD2 as a possible D gene (5 bases). The V end was cut by 7 bases, the J end by 9 bases, with 19 bases between. Germline V gene data show CDR1 as LNHDA and CDR2 as SQIVND (reference sequence). This CDR3 spans 14 amino acids. CDR3 protein: CASNPTDSASEQFF. CDR3 coding DNA: TGTGCCAGTAACCCAACGGACTCAGCTAGTGAGCAGTTCTTC.

This clonotype was observed at least ten times. J is TRBJ2-7 and V is TRBV28; D may match TRBD1 or TRBD2 (5 bases each). The germline V gene encodes CDR1 MDHEN and CDR2 SYDVKM. This CDR3 is built from 14 residues. Trimming shortened V by 7 bases and J by 1 base, and 14 bases separated the two germline ends. CDR3 DNA: TGTGCCAGCAAGCATACGGGGCCGTCCTACGAGCAGTACTTC. This sequence encodes CASKHTGPSYEQYF.

This clonotype was detected many times. The gene calls are TRBV2 and TRBJ2-1; 7 bases match TRBD2. The CDR3 has 12 amino acids. Germline V gene data show CDR1 as SNHLY and CDR2 as FYNNEI. V lost 5 bases to trimming and J lost 9 bases; unmatched junction nucleotides: 4. The CDR3 loop is CASSRGEGEQFF. CDR3 coding DNA: TGTGCCAGCAGTAGAGGGGAGGGTGAGCAGTTCTTC.

V gene TRBV18 combines with J gene TRBJ2-7; 9 nucleotides line up with TRBD1. The CDR3 consists of 15 residues. In germline, CDR1 is KGHSH, CDR2 LQKENI. With 6 bases clipped from V and 0 bases from J, the junction kept 6 bases outside the gene matches. The CDR3, as DNA: TGTGCCAGCTCCGCCGGGACAGGGCTCTCCTACGAGCAGTACTTC. Translation: CASSAGTGLSYEQYF. Variable domain in full (rest from reference TRBV18 and TRBJ2-7): NAGVMQNPRHLVRRRGQEARLRCSPMKGHSHVYWYRQLPEEGLKFMVYLQKENIIDESGMPKERFSAEFPKEGPSILRIQQVVRGDSAAYFCASSAGTGLSYEQYFGPGTRLTVT.

As regards this clonotype: This may stem from a read error, because a much larger clone lies one nucleotide away. V gene TRBV20-1 combines with J gene TRBJ2-2; no clear D. Germline assignment: CDR1 DFQATT and CDR2 SNEGSKA (reference sequence). The CDR3 contains 13 residues. V was clipped by 7 bases and J by 5 bases, with 14 bases between them. CDR3 sequence reads: CSGIKSETGELFF. The CDR3 coding sequence is TGCAGTGGTATAAAATCAGAGACCGGGGAGCTGTTTTTT.

As concerns this clonotype: This may stem from a read error, because a much larger clone lies one nucleotide away. The chain recombines TRBV5-4 with TRBJ2-1, with no clear D. Germline V gives CDR1 SGHNT, CDR2 YYREEE (reference sequence). The CDR3 length is 15 residues. Trimming took 6 bases from V and 6 from J, leaving 19 bases between them. This chain's CDR3 is CASIPRNSGSNEQFF. The CDR3 DNA follows: TGTGCCAGCATCCCACGAAATAGTGGGTCCAATGAGCAGTTCTTC.

This clonotype was observed at least ten times. The rearrangement links TRBV18 to TRBJ1-1; D ambiguous. The CDR3 runs to 13 residues. V was pared by 3 bases and J by 10 bases, with 15 bases between. Germline V gene sequence: CDR1 KGHSH, CDR2 LQKENI. The CDR3 nucleotides read TGTGCCAGCTCACCCTTAATAGACGTGGGAGCTTTCTTT. It is translated as CASSPLIDVGAFF.

As regards this clonotype: Because the CDR3 is missing its conserved closing phenylalanine or tryptophan, this is likely a read error. V usage is TRBV18 and J usage is TRBJ2-3; tentative D call: TRBD1 (6 bases). V gave up 4 bases and J gave up 0 bases, with 14 bases separating them. Per germline, CDR1 KGHSH and CDR2 LQKENI. This CDR3 has 16 residues. The CDR3 spells CASSQGQPPSTDTQYL. CDR3 DNA: TGTGCCAGCTCACAAGGACAGCCACCTAGCACAGATACGCAGTATTTA.

The chain recombines TRBV3-1 with TRBJ2-5, with TRBD2 matching over 11 bases. The CDR3 length is 15 residues. Germline CDR1 LGHDT, CDR2 YNNKEL (reference sequence). V gave up 5 bases and J gave up 2 bases; unmatched junction bases: 4. The CDR3 DNA is TGTGCCAGCAGCTATCTAGCGGGAGGACAAGAGACCCAGTACTTC. Its translation is CASSYLAGGQETQYF.

About this clonotype: A much larger clone sits a single nucleotide away, making a read error possible. V and J are TRBV28 and TRBJ2-1, with 7 positions matching TRBD1. Germline CDR1 and CDR2: MDHEN and SYDVKM. This CDR3 region has 14 residues. Unmatched junction bases numbered 10, after V lost 6 bases and J lost 8 bases. CDR3 in DNA: TGTGCCAGCAGCCCGGGACAGTGGGAACATGAGCAGTTCTTC. Its protein is CASSPGQWEHEQFF.

This clonotype was seen many times. The chain has TRBV2 and TRBJ1-5; unclear D gene. The V end was cut by 4 bases, the J end by 1 base, with 8 bases between. Germline V CDR1 and CDR2: SNHLY, FYNNEI. This CDR3 is 14 amino acids long. The chain's CDR3 is CASSVGRSNQPQHF. CDR3 nucleotide sequence: TGTGCCAGCAGTGTTGGCAGAAGCAATCAGCCCCAGCATTTT.

This clonotype was counted a few times. A much bigger clone sits one base away, suggesting this may be a read error. The V and J genes are TRBV28 and TRBJ2-5; D is unclear. Germline CDR1 MDHEN, CDR2 SYDVKM. With 3 bases removed from V and 4 bases from J, the gap between germline ends came to 12 bases. The CDR3 is 14 residues long. CDR3 bases: TGTGCCAGCAGTTTGATTAAGGGTGGAGAGACCCAGTACTTC. It translates to CASSLIKGGETQYF.

Note on this clonotype: A much larger clone lies one base from this, so it may be a read error. V gene TRBV20-1 combines with J gene TRBJ2-7; no reliable D call. The CDR3 has 13 residues. Trimming took 4 bases from V and 0 from J, leaving 10 bases between them. Germline V gene data show CDR1 as DFQATT and CDR2 as SNEGSKA (reference sequence). CDR3 nucleotide sequence: TGCAGTGCTACGACTGGCGGCTCCTACGAGCAGTACTTC. As protein: CSATTGGSYEQYF.

This chain connects TRBV28 to TRBJ2-1, with 10 bases lining up with TRBD2. CDR1 and CDR2 from the germline V gene are MDHEN and SYDVKM. There are 15 residues in the CDR3. With V trimmed by 5 bases and J by 5 bases, 6 bases remained unmatched. The CDR3 DNA sequence: TGTGCCAGCAGTCTAAGCGGGAGGGGGAACAATGAGCAGTTCTTC. This codes for CASSLSGRGNNEQFF.

This clonotype appeared many times. The chain links TRBV20-1 to TRBJ1-1; D is ambiguous. Trimming shortened V by 6 bases and J by 0 bases, and 17 bases separated the two germline ends. The CDR3 is made up of 15 amino acids. CDR1 DFQATT and CDR2 SNEGSKA come from the germline V gene (reference sequence). The CDR3 loop is CSARTQFFMNTEAFF. The CDR3 coding sequence is TGCAGTGCCCGGACCCAGTTTTTCATGAACACTGAAGCTTTCTTT.

The chain joins TRBV12-3 or TRBV12-4 to TRBJ1-1; TRBD1 is a possible D gene (6 bases). CDR3 length: 13 amino acids. V was shortened by 6 bases and J by 1 base, with 9 bases between the two germline ends. Here the CDR3 DNA reads TGTGCCAGCAGCGTCAGGGGGAACACTGAAGCTTTCTTT. Translation gives CASSVRGNTEAFF.

In the case of this clonotype: A clone one base away is much larger, so this may be a read error. CDR3 protein: CASSPPGRDQYF. Written as DNA, the CDR3 is TGTGCCAGCAGCCCTCCGGGACGGGATCAGTACTTC. The V and J genes are TRBV3-1 and TRBJ2-7; D may be TRBD1 or TRBD2 (5 bases each). The CDR3 sequence is 12 residues long. The V gene's germline CDR1 is LGHDT and CDR2 YNNKEL (reference sequence). Trimming removed 4 bases from V and 10 bases from J, with 14 bases in between.

This clonotype was recorded only once. The chain combines TRBV15 with TRBJ2-5; D may match TRBD1 or TRBD2 (6 bases each). V lost 5 bases, J lost 6 bases, and 19 bases lay in between. From germline, CDR1 is LNHNV and CDR2 YYDKDF (reference sequence). This CDR3 comprises 15 residues. This CDR3 reads CATSSDGGLLKTQYF. The CDR3 DNA follows: TGTGCCACCAGCTCTGACGGGGGCCTCTTGAAGACCCAGTACTTC.

This clonotype was detected many times. The CDR3 reads CASSTRTGLGGEQYF. For the CDR3, the DNA is TGTGCCAGCAGTACCCGGACAGGGTTAGGTGGGGAGCAGTACTTC. This chain connects TRBV27 to TRBJ2-7; 8 bases agree with TRBD1. Germline CDR1 MNHEY, CDR2 SMNVEV (reference sequence). The CDR3 loop spans 15 amino acids. Trimming removed 5 bases from V and 7 bases from J; junction bases left unmatched: 13.

The table lists this clonotype with many counts. CDR3 residues: CSARDRSVLPSTDTQYF. The CDR3, as DNA: TGCAGTGCTAGAGATCGGTCGGTGTTGCCTAGCACAGATACGCAGTATTTT. V usage is TRBV20-1 and J usage is TRBJ2-3; no definite D call. The germline gives CDR1 DFQATT, CDR2 SNEGSKA (reference sequence). V was clipped by 0 bases and J by 0 bases, with 16 bases between them. This CDR3 has 17 amino acids.

In this sample, this clonotype turned up once. Since a much larger clone is just one base distant, this may be a read error. The rearrangement links TRBV4-1 to TRBJ1-3; tentatively, D is TRBD1 (6 bases). Germline V lookup: CDR1 MGHRA, CDR2 YSYEKL. The CDR3 totals 13 residues. The CDR3 coding sequence is TGCGCCAGCAGACAAGAGGGGGGCAACACCATATATTTT. Protein: CASRQEGGNTIYF.

This clonotype was recorded a few times. The chain recombines TRBV29-1 with TRBJ2-1; tentative D call: TRBD2 (6 bases). V was shortened by 4 bases and J by 1 base, with 8 bases between the two germline ends. Germline assignment: CDR1 SQVTM and CDR2 ANQGSEA. This CDR3 region has 13 residues. In nucleotides, the CDR3 is TGCAGCGTTGCGGGAGTGTCCTACAATGAGCAGTTCTTC. It codes for CSVAGVSYNEQFF.

V gene TRBV12-3 or TRBV12-4 combines with J gene TRBJ1-1; TRBD1 might be the D (5 bases). The CDR3 is 13 residues long. V was clipped by 1 base and J by 13 bases, with 16 bases between them. The CDR3 spells CASSLVGKGPGFF. The CDR3 nucleotides are TGTGCCAGCAGTTTAGTTGGCAAGGGGCCGGGTTTCTTT.